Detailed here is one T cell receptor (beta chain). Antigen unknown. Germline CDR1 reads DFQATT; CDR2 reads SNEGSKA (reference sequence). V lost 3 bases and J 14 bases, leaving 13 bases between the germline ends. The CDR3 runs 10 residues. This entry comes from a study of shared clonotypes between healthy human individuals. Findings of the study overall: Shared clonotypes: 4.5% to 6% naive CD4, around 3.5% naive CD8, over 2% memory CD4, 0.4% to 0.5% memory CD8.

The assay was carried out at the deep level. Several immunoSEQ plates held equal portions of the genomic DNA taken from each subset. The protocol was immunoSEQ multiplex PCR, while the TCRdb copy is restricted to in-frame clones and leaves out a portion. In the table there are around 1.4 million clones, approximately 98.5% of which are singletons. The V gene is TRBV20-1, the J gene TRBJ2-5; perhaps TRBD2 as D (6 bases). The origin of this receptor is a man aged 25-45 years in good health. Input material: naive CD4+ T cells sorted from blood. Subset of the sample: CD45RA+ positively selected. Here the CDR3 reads CSARGTVEYF. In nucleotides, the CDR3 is TGCAGTGCTAGGGGGACTGTGGAATACTTC.